Detailed here is one T cell receptor beta chain. The antigen remains unidentified. TCRdb passed the reads through MiXCR, listing each CDR3 protein once. The sample contains 300,000 to 400,000 distinct CDR3 sequences, 25% to 30% of which appear only once. The record originates from a study of T cell repertoires in cytomegalovirus infection. Across the study: It was recently identified HLA-C-restricted and well-studied HLA-B-restricted CMV epitopes that the study used. Study conclusions and caveats: Dominant in the ex vivo response were TCR beta clonotypes restricted by HLA-C and specific for CMV.

Trimming shortened V by 3 bases and J by 1 base, and 13 bases separated the two germline ends. This CDR3 spans 15 amino acids. Germline CDR1 reads SGHRS; CDR2 reads YFSETQ. The input for sequencing was cultured PBMCs, taken from culture after CMV antigen stimulation. The rearrangement joins TRBV5-1 to TRBJ1-1; perhaps TRBD1 as D (5 bases). The TCR comes from a human donor in good health (CMV status not recorded). Some clones in this sample may be carry-over from other donors' samples. This chain's CDR3 is CASSSRGAANTEAFF. Here the CDR3 DNA reads TGCGCCAGCAGCTCTCGGGGCGCGGCGAACACTGAAGCTTTCTTT.